The sequence of this T cell receptor beta chain was determined in a study of blood T cells in healthy people across ages. The use of a sample-barcoded 5' primer and a J-beta primer mix characterized a second PCR of about 6 to 12 cycles. From the 5' RACE reads, TCRdb called clonotypes with MiXCR, one entry per CDR3 protein. In the table there are around 1.5 million distinct CDR3 sequences, around 35% of which are singletons. V was shortened by 0 bases and J by 7 bases, with 9 bases between the two germline ends. The germline CDR1 and CDR2 sequences are LGHDT and YNNKEL (reference sequence). The CDR3 contains 13 residues.

Sequencing was done on a sample of blood. The V and J genes are TRBV3-1 and TRBJ2-5; D not resolved. The source of this sequence is a woman aged 25 to 39 in good health. CDR3: CASSQDTLGTQYF. The CDR3 DNA sequence: TGTGCCAGCAGCCAAGATACGCTGGGGACCCAGTACTTC.